What follows are 24 T cell receptor beta chains derived from one specimen sequenced in a study of graft-versus-host responses after intestinal transplantation. No antigen has been identified for these receptors. Clones were read by immunoSEQ multiplex PCR, and TCRdb kept only the in-frame ones, dropping some. Of approximately 81,000 clones listed, around 86% are singletons. Sequenced material: unstimulated CD8+ T cells sorted from spleen or lymph node cells, taken before transplant. All receptors derive from a human donor who was the organ donor for an intestinal transplant.

This chain links TRBV7-7 with TRBJ2-7; the match to TRBD2 covers 10 bases. The CDR3 has 14 residues. Germline CDR1 and CDR2: SSHAT and FNYEAQ (reference sequence). The trim removed 6 bases at V and 2 bases at J, leaving 4 bases unmatched. This CDR3 is CASSPAGGPYEQYF. CDR3 in DNA: TGTGCCAGCAGTCCAGCGGGGGGGCCCTACGAGCAGTACTTC.

This sequence joins TRBV4-1 and TRBJ1-2; 12 bases agree with TRBD1. The germline V gene has CDR1 MGHRA and CDR2 YSYEKL. There are 14 residues in the CDR3. Trimming took 3 bases from V and 5 from J; bases not matched to a gene: 1. The CDR3 region has the DNA TGCGCCAGCAGCCAGGGACAGGGGGCTTATGGCTACACCTTC. Protein: CASSQGQGAYGYTF.

The V and J genes are TRBV7-2 and TRBJ2-5; D ambiguous. The J call is in doubt because the DNA end fits TRBJ2-7 better. The CDR3 runs to 16 residues. From germline, CDR1 is SGHTA and CDR2 FQGNSA. As DNA, the CDR3 is TGTGCCAGCAGCTTAGTGGACGTGTTCCCTCTCCACGAGCAGTACTTC. Translating gives CASSLVDVFPLHEQYF.

The chain employs TRBV27 and TRBJ1-2; 10 nucleotides agree with TRBD1. Looked up from germline, CDR1 is MNHEY and CDR2 is SMNVEV (reference sequence). CDR3 length: 17 amino acids. The ends lost 5 bases at V and 4 bases at J; junction bases unmatched: 13. The CDR3 DNA sequence: TGTGCCAGCAGTCTCCGACAGGGGGCTGTAGGTATCTATGGCTACACCTTC. It translates to CASSLRQGAVGIYGYTF.

V is TRBV27 and J is TRBJ1-2; 10 bases agree with TRBD1. Per germline, CDR1 MNHEY and CDR2 SMNVEV (reference sequence). The ends lost 2 bases at V and 10 bases at J; junction bases unmatched: 4. This CDR3 is built from 13 residues. In nucleotides, the CDR3 is TGTGCCAGCAGTTTAGCGGGACAGGGGCACTACACCTTC. Translating it yields CASSLAGQGHYTF.

The V gene is TRBV9, the J gene TRBJ2-7, with 7 positions matching TRBD2. With V trimmed by 3 bases and J by 3 bases, 9 bases remained unmatched. The CDR3 covers 15 residues. Germline values: CDR1 SGDLS, CDR2 YYNGEE. The DNA for the CDR3 is TGTGCCAGCAGCGCCCATTGGCGGGGGTTCTACGAGCAGTACTTC. Its protein product is CASSAHWRGFYEQYF. The full variable domain, rest sourced from reference TRBV9 and TRBJ2-7, is DSGVTQTPKHLITATGQRVTLRCSPRSGDLSVYWYQQSLDQGLQFLIQYYNGEERAKGNILERFSAQQFPDLHSELNLSSLELGDSALYFCASSAHWRGFYEQYFGPGTRLTVT.

The V and J genes are TRBV7-3 and TRBJ2-5; the match to TRBD1 covers 10 bases. Germline loops: CDR1 SGHTA, CDR2 FQGTGA. The CDR3 has 16 amino acids. V lost 0 bases and J lost 4; bases outside the gene matches: 5. CDR3 sequence: CASSLTRTGGGETQYF. CDR3 coding DNA: TGTGCCAGCAGCTTAACGCGGACAGGGGGTGGAGAGACCCAGTACTTC. The full variable domain, rest sourced from reference TRBV7-3 and TRBJ2-5, is GAGVSQTPSNKVTEKGKYVELRCDPISGHTALYWYRQSLGQGPEFLIYFQGTGAADDSGLPNDRFFAVRPEGSVSTLKIQRTERGDSAVYLCASSLTRTGGGETQYFGPGTRLLVL.

V usage is TRBV10-3 and J usage is TRBJ1-5; 9 bases are a match to TRBD1. V was clipped by 4 bases and J by 1 base; unmatched bases: 2. Per germline, CDR1 ENHRY and CDR2 SYGVKD. This CDR3 comprises 15 residues. The chain's CDR3 is CAISAGQGSNQPQHF. In DNA form, the CDR3 reads TGTGCCATCAGTGCAGGACAGGGGAGCAATCAGCCCCAGCATTTT.

CDR3 amino acids: CASSVVQGMNTEAFF. CDR3 DNA sequence: TGTGCCAGCAGCGTAGTACAGGGTATGAACACTGAAGCTTTCTTT. The rearrangement links TRBV9 to TRBJ1-1, with D possibly TRBD1 on 6 matching bases. Germline V gene data show CDR1 as SGDLS and CDR2 as YYNGEE. V lost 0 bases and J 0 bases, leaving 9 bases between the germline ends. The CDR3 extends over 15 amino acids. The variable domain in full, with the rest retrieved from reference TRBV9 and TRBJ1-1, is DSGVTQTPKHLITATGQRVTLRCSPRSGDLSVYWYQQSLDQGLQFLIQYYNGEERAKGNILERFSAQQFPDLHSELNLSSLELGDSALYFCASSVVQGMNTEAFFGQGTRLTVV.

The chain carries TRBV30 and TRBJ1-1; TRBD1 agrees at 12 bases. The J segment lost 3 bases and the V segment lost 1 base, leaving 3 bases of the junction unmatched. CDR3 length equals 15 residues. Germline loops: CDR1 GTSNPN, CDR2 SVGIG (reference sequence). CDR3 nucleotide sequence: TGTGCCTGGAGTGGAGGGGACAGGGGGCACACTGAAGCTTTCTTT. This codes for CAWSGGDRGHTEAFF.

The chain combines TRBV7-3 with TRBJ1-2; no clear D gene. The CDR3 sequence is 14 residues long. CDR1 is SGHTA and CDR2 is FQGTGA in the germline V gene. The ends were cut back, 4 bases at V and 3 bases at J, with 12 bases in the middle. CDR3 in amino acids: CASSSVWTHYGYTF. The CDR3 DNA is TGTGCCAGCAGCTCCGTCTGGACCCACTATGGCTACACCTTC.

This chain uses TRBV4-1 with TRBJ2-7; 8 positions agree with TRBD1. The CDR3 length is 14 residues. Trimming at V came to 3 bases and at J to 3 bases, leaving 4 bases not matched to a gene. In germline, CDR1 is MGHRA, CDR2 YSYEKL. CDR3: CASSQPGGYYEQYF. CDR3 nucleotide sequence: TGCGCCAGCAGCCAGCCAGGGGGCTACTACGAGCAGTACTTC.

The chain links TRBV6-4 to TRBJ1-6; possible D gene TRBD1, 5 bases. Trimming left V 0 bases short and J 5 bases short, with 8 bases between. The CDR3 is made up of 15 amino acids. The germline V gene encodes CDR1 MRHNA and CDR2 SNTAGT. CDR3 in amino acids: CASSDSSRDNSPLHF. DNA of the CDR3: TGTGCCAGCAGTGACTCATCCAGGGATAATTCACCCCTCCACTTT.

This clone was counted a single time. The genes are TRBV4-1 and TRBJ1-5; perhaps TRBD1 as D (5 bases). The germline V gene has CDR1 MGHRA and CDR2 YSYEKL. V shed 4 bases and J shed 9 bases, with 19 bases lying between them. The CDR3 extends over 15 amino acids. In DNA form, the CDR3 reads TGCGCCAGCAGCCCCGACCTGGCAGGGTGGCCGCCCCAGCATTTT. This sequence encodes CASSPDLAGWPPQHF.

The V call is TRBV7-2, the J call TRBJ2-2; no firm D call. The CDR3 has 14 amino acids. V was clipped by 5 bases and J by 4 bases, with 11 bases between them. Germline V gene sequence: CDR1 SGHTA, CDR2 FQGNSA. The CDR3 spells CASSPMETTGELFF. CDR3 sequence (DNA): TGTGCCAGCAGCCCCATGGAGACCACCGGGGAGCTGTTTTTT.

The chain joins TRBV13 to TRBJ1-1, with D unclear. The CDR3 has 15 residues. With 2 bases removed from V and 6 bases from J, the gap between germline ends came to 16 bases. Germline values: CDR1 PRHDT, CDR2 FYEKMQ (reference sequence). In nucleotides, the CDR3 is TGTGCCAGCAGCTTAAAGGGCCGGGGTTTTGCTGAAGCTTTCTTT. This gives the protein CASSLKGRGFAEAFF.

This clone has just one count. The chain uses TRBV10-3 and TRBJ2-1; 7 bases map to TRBD2. CDR1 and CDR2 (germline): ENHRY, SYGVKD. The CDR3 sequence is 15 residues long. Trimming at V came to 7 bases and at J to 4 bases, leaving 10 bases not matched to a gene. The CDR3 spells CAIKEGLAAYNEQFF. In nucleotides, the CDR3 is TGTGCCATCAAAGAAGGCCTAGCGGCTTACAATGAGCAGTTCTTC.

This clone was seen only once. The CDR3 sequence: CASSGTSRDRESSYEQYF. As DNA, the CDR3 is TGCGCCAGCAGTGGCACTTCCCGGGACAGGGAAAGCTCCTACGAGCAGTACTTC. The chain joins TRBV10-2 to TRBJ2-7; 9 bases match TRBD1. Germline assignment: CDR1 WSHSY and CDR2 SAAADI. Trimming took 4 bases from V and 0 from J; bases not matched to a gene: 13. The CDR3 has 18 residues.

This chain joins TRBV6-4 and TRBJ2-5, with TRBD1 identical over 7 bases. J lost 5 bases, V lost 2 bases, and 17 bases had no gene match. Germline-derived CDR1 and CDR2 are MRHNA and SNTAGT. This CDR3 has 18 amino acids. The CDR3 nucleotides read TGTGCCAGCAGTGACCCCACGCCGTTCACAGGGGTTGAGGAGACCCAGTACTTC. This codes for CASSDPTPFTGVEETQYF.

Here the CDR3 reads CASSLIWGQLFF. The CDR3 DNA is TGTGCCAGCAGCCTGATCTGGGGTCAACTGTTTTTT. This chain uses TRBV28 with TRBJ1-4, with unresolved D. This CDR3 comprises 12 residues. Trimming removed 6 bases at V and 12 bases at J, with 14 bases between. The germline gives CDR1 MDHEN, CDR2 SYDVKM.

This clone came up a few times. This chain connects TRBV7-9 to TRBJ2-7; 9 positions match TRBD1. The J segment lost 6 bases and the V segment lost 7 bases, leaving 25 bases of the junction unmatched. Germline values: CDR1 SEHNR, CDR2 FQNEAQ (reference sequence). The CDR3 consists of 19 residues. The CDR3 nucleotides are TGTGCCAGCAACTCGGTGAATTTAGGCCCGGGACAGGGTTTAAGCGAGCAGTACTTC. Protein sequence: CASNSVNLGPGQGLSEQYF.

V and J are TRBV6-1 and TRBJ1-2; a weak D match, TRBD1 (6 bases). This CDR3 has 14 amino acids. CDR1 and CDR2 from the germline V gene are MNHNS and SASEGT. V was pared by 2 bases and J by 6 bases, with 13 bases between. Here the CDR3 DNA reads TGTGCCAGCAGTGAAAGGGGGGTAGGGGATGGCTACACCTTC. It encodes CASSERGVGDGYTF.

This clone was detected only once. This rearrangement joins TRBV6-1 to TRBJ2-5; TRBD1 agrees at 7 bases. The CDR3 extends over 14 amino acids. With 7 bases clipped from V and 0 bases from J, the junction kept 5 bases outside the gene matches. CDR1 MNHNS and CDR2 SASEGT come from the germline V gene. The CDR3, as DNA: TGTGCCAGCACCGACAGGGCTAACCAAGAGACCCAGTACTTC. It is translated as CASTDRANQETQYF.

This clone was seen a single time. This chain uses TRBV28 with TRBJ1-3; D ambiguous. Germline V gene sequence: CDR1 MDHEN, CDR2 SYDVKM. Trimming took 8 bases from V and 0 from J, leaving 11 bases between them. The CDR3 runs to 14 residues. In DNA, the CDR3 is TGTGCCAGCGGGTCCCCAGACTCTGGAAACACCATATATTTT. Its protein product is CASGSPDSGNTIYF.